What follows is one T cell receptor beta chain and its context. Its specificity is not known. This entry is derived from a study of cytomegalovirus exposure and HLA in healthy donors. General observations from the study: It has been reported that TCR beta sequences accurately predicted the HLA-A and HLA-B alleles of most subjects.

It was with 60 Vbeta and 13 Jbeta primers that the PCR ran. The protocol was immunoSEQ multiplex PCR, while the TCRdb copy is restricted to in-frame clones and leaves out a portion. The sample's table shows about 200,000 clones. Germline V CDR1 and CDR2: SGHAT, FQNNGV. V was shortened by 5 bases and J by 2 bases, with 13 bases between the two germline ends. The CDR3 is 14 residues long. Sequencing was done on a sample of PBMCs. The gene calls are TRBV11-2 and TRBJ2-7; D unclear. The source of this sequence is a man younger than 45 in good health and CMV-seronegative. The CDR3 coding sequence is TGTGCCAGCAGCCATTACGTAGAACCCTACGAGCAGTACTTC. Translated, it gives CASSHYVEPYEQYF. The complete variable domain, with remaining parts taken from reference TRBV11-2 and TRBJ2-7, reads EAGVAQSPRYKIIEKRQSVAFWCNPISGHATLYWYQQILGQGPKLLIQFQNNGVVDDSQLPKDRFSAERLKGVDSTLKIQPAKLEDSAVYLCASSHYVEPYEQYFGPGTRLTVT.